The next 16 T cell receptor beta chains were all read from a single sample in a study of T-cell memory formation after mild COVID-19. Via MiXCR, TCRdb re-called the 5' RACE reads, giving one row per CDR3 protein. Seen here are under 250,000 distinct CDR3 sequences, about 10% observed once, and the top ten hold under 3.5%. The sequencing sample was made of PBMCs or a T cell subset sorted from them (not recorded which). These receptors were collected from a young man who had mild COVID-19 (a few samples of this study predate the infection). Cell type and time point are not known.

This clonotype has just a few counts. This chain joins TRBV20-1 and TRBJ2-5; the match to TRBD2 covers 11 bases. This CDR3 comprises 15 residues. Germline V gives CDR1 DFQATT, CDR2 SNEGSKA (reference sequence). V lost 4 bases and J lost 2; bases outside the gene matches: 6. CDR3 sequence: CSANVAGGRQETQYF. The CDR3 coding sequence is TGCAGTGCTAATGTAGCGGGGGGGCGACAAGAGACCCAGTACTTC.

The V and J genes are TRBV3-1 and TRBJ1-3; D is unclear. V lost 6 bases to trimming and J lost 1 base, with 7 bases between them. Germline V gives CDR1 LGHDT, CDR2 YNNKEL (reference sequence). There are 13 residues in the CDR3. CDR3 residues: CASSLWSGNTIYF. Written as DNA, the CDR3 is TGTGCCAGCAGTCTGTGGTCTGGAAACACCATATATTTT.

This clonotype was counted at least ten times. CDR3 in DNA: TGTGCCTCAGAGGGGGGATGGGAGACCCAGTACTTC. It specifies CASEGGWETQYF. The V and J genes are TRBV7-2 and TRBJ2-5; D tentatively reads TRBD1 or TRBD2 (6 bases each). Between the trimmed V and J ends, which lost 11 bases and 5 bases, there was a span of 15 bases. Per germline, CDR1 SGHTA and CDR2 FQGNSA. The CDR3 is made up of 12 amino acids.

This clonotype turned up a few times. The chain couples TRBV4-1 to TRBJ2-3, with TRBD2 identical over 7 bases. This CDR3 is 16 amino acids long. V shed 4 bases, J shed 2 bases, and the junction held 9 bases outside the gene matches. Germline V gives CDR1 MGHRA, CDR2 YSYEKL. The CDR3: CASSRGRGRHTDTQYF. Written as DNA, the CDR3 is TGCGCCAGCAGCCGAGGACGCGGGAGACACACAGATACGCAGTATTTT.

This clonotype was observed a handful of times. This chain connects TRBV11-1 to TRBJ2-1, with 11 positions matching TRBD1. The CDR3 has 14 residues. With 6 bases clipped from V and 9 bases from J, the junction kept 7 bases outside the gene matches. Germline lookup yields CDR1 SGHAT and CDR2 FQDESV (reference sequence). CDR3 sequence: CASSRDRGDGEQFF. The CDR3 nucleotides read TGTGCCAGCAGTCGGGACAGGGGGGACGGTGAGCAGTTCTTC.

The rearrangement uses TRBV4-2 and TRBJ1-2; unclear D gene. The CDR3 is 17 amino acids. Germline V lookup: CDR1 LGHNA, CDR2 YNFKEQ. V lost 0 bases and J 0 bases, leaving 14 bases between the germline ends. The CDR3 nucleotides read TGTGCCAGCAGCCAAGATTATCGGGCTTTAGCTAACTATGGCTACACCTTC. Its translation: CASSQDYRALANYGYTF.

This clonotype was detected only a few times. The V gene is TRBV24-1, the J gene TRBJ1-2, with no clear D. Germline V gives CDR1 KGHDR, CDR2 SFDVKD. This CDR3 is built from 14 residues. Trimming left V 6 bases short and J 1 base short, with 11 bases between. CDR3 DNA: TGTGCCACCAGTCGTTGGCGGTGTAACTATGGCTACACCTTC. It is translated as CATSRWRCNYGYTF.

This clonotype has a count of ten or more. The chain is built from TRBV7-3 and TRBJ2-3, with a tentative D call TRBD2 (5 bases). The ends were cut back, 5 bases at V and 5 bases at J, with 5 bases in the middle. From germline, CDR1 is SGHTA and CDR2 FQGTGA. The CDR3 is made up of 11 amino acids. CDR3 protein: CASSRGDTQYF. The CDR3 nucleotides are TGTGCCAGCAGCCGGGGAGATACGCAGTATTTT. Variable domain in full (rest from reference TRBV7-3 and TRBJ2-3): GAGVSQTPSNKVTEKGKYVELRCDPISGHTALYWYRQSLGQGPEFLIYFQGTGAADDSGLPNDRFFAVRPEGSVSTLKIQRTERGDSAVYLCASSRGDTQYFGPGTRLTVL.

This sequence joins TRBV7-6 and TRBJ2-2; D unclear. Between the trimmed V and J ends, which lost 1 base and 9 bases, there was a span of 6 bases. The CDR3 loop spans 12 amino acids. Per the germline V gene, CDR1 is SGHVS and CDR2 is FNYEAQ. CDR3 amino acids: CASSLVPRELFF. In DNA form, the CDR3 reads TGTGCCAGCAGCTTAGTCCCCCGGGAGCTGTTTTTT.

This clonotype was observed a few times. This chain uses TRBV5-1 with TRBJ2-1; TRBD2 matches 10 bases. Germline V gene sequence: CDR1 SGHRS, CDR2 YFSETQ. This CDR3 is 16 amino acids long. The junction had 6 bases not matched to a gene; V was cut back by 1 base and J by 5 bases. The CDR3 nucleotides are TGCGCCAGCAGCTTGACTAGCGGGGAGGGGGACAATGAGCAGTTCTTC. It is translated as CASSLTSGEGDNEQFF. The full variable domain, completed using reference TRBV5-1 and TRBJ2-1, is KAGVTQTPRYLIKTRGQQVTLSCSPISGHRSVSWYQQTPGQGLQFLFEYFSETQRNKGNFPGRFSGRQFSNSRSEMNVSTLELGDSALYLCASSLTSGEGDNEQFFGPGTRLTVL.

This clonotype was observed a few times. The chain links TRBV5-1 to TRBJ1-1; weak D call: TRBD1 (5 bases). Germline CDR1 SGHRS, CDR2 YFSETQ. Trimming stripped 0 bases from V and 4 bases from J, with 13 bases between. The CDR3 is made up of 15 amino acids. CDR3 in DNA: TGCGCCAGCAGCTTGGACTGGGGGAGCGGCACTGAAGCTTTCTTT. This codes for CASSLDWGSGTEAFF.

The chain employs TRBV7-2 and TRBJ1-2; no firm D call. Germline V gives CDR1 SGHTA, CDR2 FQGNSA. Between the trimmed V and J ends, which lost 2 bases and 2 bases, there was a span of 9 bases. The CDR3 covers 14 residues. CDR3 residues: CASSLLGKNYGYTF. CDR3 bases: TGTGCCAGCAGCTTATTGGGCAAGAACTATGGCTACACCTTC.

This clonotype was seen only a few times. This chain uses TRBV6-2 or TRBV6-3 with TRBJ1-2; 11 nucleotides align to TRBD1. Germline CDR1 MNHEY, CDR2 SVGEGT. This CDR3 spans 14 amino acids. The V and J ends lost 8 bases and 8 bases, in that order; junction bases with no gene match: 10. This chain's CDR3 is CASGGQGASGGYTF. In nucleotides, the CDR3 is TGTGCCAGCGGAGGACAGGGGGCGTCGGGCGGCTACACCTTC.

The table lists this clonotype with many counts. The chain carries TRBV7-9 and TRBJ2-7; the D gene is possibly TRBD1 (6 bases). V was shortened by 6 bases and J by 2 bases, with 11 bases between the two germline ends. This CDR3 spans 13 amino acids. The germline CDR1 and CDR2 sequences are SEHNR and FQNEAQ (reference sequence). DNA for the CDR3: TGTGCCAGCAGTCCCGGACAGACCTACGAGCAGTACGTC. Amino acids: CASSPGQTYEQYV.

This clonotype appeared a few times. The rearrangement joins TRBV2 to TRBJ1-1, with D perhaps matching TRBD1 (5 bases). This CDR3 is 14 amino acids long. Trimming removed 3 bases from V and 1 base from J, with 9 bases in between. The germline V gene encodes CDR1 SNHLY and CDR2 FYNNEI. The CDR3: CASSEGQPNTEAFF. For the CDR3, the DNA is TGTGCCAGCAGTGAGGGGCAGCCGAACACTGAAGCTTTCTTT.

This rearrangement joins TRBV23-1 to TRBJ2-3; 7 positions agree with TRBD2. TRBV23-1 is an open reading frame whose function is uncertain. The CDR3 extends over 20 amino acids. V was clipped by 1 base and J by 0 bases; unmatched bases: 16. CDR3 region: CASSQYRGEGGRLSTDTQYF. The CDR3 region has the DNA TGCGCCAGCAGTCAATACCGCGGAGAGGGAGGGAGGTTGAGCACAGATACGCAGTATTTT.